The 28 T cell receptor beta chains in this list originate from one sample, sequenced in a study of blood T cell repertoires in COVID-19. TCRdb's copy holds only in-frame clones and misses some; the assay was immunoSEQ multiplex PCR. The table shows 200,000 to 250,000 clones, with 80% to 85% occurring only once. Sample: peripheral blood. These receptors all stem from a human donor in a cohort sampled during active COVID-19.

The genes are TRBV5-4 and TRBJ1-4; D is ambiguous. In germline, CDR1 is SGHNT, CDR2 YYREEE (reference sequence). The CDR3 has 13 amino acids. V lost 1 base and J 7 bases, leaving 8 bases between the germline ends. The CDR3 sequence: CASSLNSGEKLFF. The CDR3 bases are TGTGCCAGCAGCTTGAACAGTGGTGAAAAACTGTTTTTT. Full variable domain (remainder filled in from reference TRBV5-4 and TRBJ1-4): ETGVTQSPTHLIKTRGQQVTLRCSSQSGHNTVSWYQQALGQGPQFIFQYYREEENGRGNFPPRFSGLQFPNYSSELNVNALELDDSALYLCASSLNSGEKLFFGSGTQLSVL.

The chain couples TRBV28 to TRBJ1-2, with D unclear. V gave up 8 bases and J gave up 8 bases, with 15 bases separating them. Per the germline V gene, CDR1 is MDHEN and CDR2 is SYDVKM. CDR3 length: 12 residues. CDR3 coding DNA: TGTGCCAGCGGATCCGGAAGGGAGGGCTACACCTTC. Its protein is CASGSGREGYTF.

The chain recombines TRBV6-5 with TRBJ1-2; TRBD1 agrees at 7 bases. The germline gives CDR1 MNHEY, CDR2 SVGAGI. This CDR3 has 15 amino acids. With 4 bases clipped from V and 2 bases from J, the junction kept 7 bases outside the gene matches. CDR3 in amino acids: CASSSGATGNYGYTF. The CDR3, as DNA: TGTGCCAGCAGTTCCGGCGCGACAGGGAACTATGGCTACACCTTC.

In this sample, this clone turned up once. V is TRBV7-9 and J is TRBJ2-5; 9 bases are a match to TRBD2. This CDR3 is 15 amino acids long. The germline V gene has CDR1 SEHNR and CDR2 FQNEAQ (reference sequence). V was pared by 8 bases and J by 5 bases, with 12 bases of the junction left unmatched. The CDR3 loop is CASGAGSGRLETQYF. Written as DNA, the CDR3 is TGTGCCAGCGGCGCAGGTAGCGGGAGATTGGAGACCCAGTACTTC.

V usage is TRBV15 and J usage is TRBJ2-7, with D possibly being TRBD1 (6 bases). The V gene lost 6 bases and the J gene lost 2 bases, with 8 bases spanning the gap. This CDR3 has 12 residues. Per the germline V gene, CDR1 is LNHNV and CDR2 is YYDKDF (reference sequence). CDR3 sequence: CATRGQTYEQYF. As DNA, the CDR3 is TGTGCCACCAGAGGACAGACCTACGAGCAGTACTTC.

The chain is built from TRBV5-5 and TRBJ2-7; no definite D call. The CDR3 totals 11 residues. V lost 3 bases and J 9 bases, leaving 10 bases between the germline ends. Looked up from germline, CDR1 is SGHKS and CDR2 is YYEKEE (reference sequence). The CDR3 sequence: CASSSRLRQYF. The CDR3 DNA is TGTGCCAGCAGCTCTAGACTGCGGCAGTACTTC. The variable domain in full, completed from reference TRBV5-5 and TRBJ2-7, reads DAGVTQSPTHLIKTRGQQVTLRCSPISGHKSVSWYQQVLGQGPQFIFQYYEKEERGRGNFPDRFSARQFPNYSSELNVNALLLGDSALYLCASSSRLRQYFGPGTRLTVT.

The CDR3 spells CASRGDSPLHF. The CDR3 nucleotides are TGTGCCAGCAGGGGAGATTCACCCCTCCACTTT. The V call is TRBV25-1, the J call TRBJ1-6; no firm D call. Trimming removed 6 bases at V and 8 bases at J, with 5 bases between. The CDR3 length is 11 residues. The germline V gene encodes CDR1 MGHDK and CDR2 SYGVNS.

The chain couples TRBV7-3 to TRBJ2-4, with TRBD2 identical over 8 bases. Unmatched junction bases numbered 12, after V lost 5 bases and J lost 0 bases. Germline V lookup: CDR1 SGHTA, CDR2 FQGTGA. The CDR3 totals 18 residues. The CDR3 region has the DNA TGTGCCAGCAGCGCGACCGGGAGGGCCCGATTAGCCAAAAACATTCAGTACTTC. It translates to CASSATGRARLAKNIQYF.

V and J are TRBV5-6 and TRBJ2-7, with 12 bases that match TRBD2. Losses at the gene ends were 2 bases for V and 3 bases for J; bases not matched to a gene: 3. The CDR3 totals 15 residues. From germline, CDR1 is SGHDT and CDR2 YYEEEE. CDR3 protein: CASSFWTSGDYEQYF. The CDR3 nucleotides are TGTGCCAGCAGCTTTTGGACTAGCGGGGACTACGAGCAGTACTTC. Full variable domain (rest looked up from reference TRBV5-6 and TRBJ2-7): DAGVTQSPTHLIKTRGQQVTLRCSPKSGHDTVSWYQQALGQGPQFIFQYYEEEERQRGNFPDRFSGHQFPNYSSELNVNALLLGDSALYLCASSFWTSGDYEQYFGPGTRLTVT.

The V and J genes are TRBV19 and TRBJ2-7, with TRBD1 matching 9 bases. V trimming: 1 base; J trimming: 2 bases; junction bases outside the gene matches: 3. This CDR3 region has 15 residues. Germline-derived CDR1 and CDR2 are LNHDA and SQIVND (reference sequence). The CDR3 DNA reads TGTGCCAGTAGTATAGGGGGGACAGGGACCTACGAGCAGTACTTC. Translation gives CASSIGGTGTYEQYF.

This clone came up a few times. The V call is TRBV24-1, the J call TRBJ2-7; 8 bases agree with TRBD1. The CDR3 extends over 15 amino acids. The V gene end was trimmed by 5 bases and the J gene end by 4 bases; junction bases not matched to a gene: 9. Germline-derived CDR1 and CDR2 are KGHDR and SFDVKD. Here the CDR3 reads CATSVTGQGLYEQYF. The CDR3 DNA is TGTGCCACCAGTGTTACCGGACAGGGCTTATACGAGCAGTACTTC.

This clone was detected a few times. The rearrangement joins TRBV6-5 to TRBJ2-7; TRBD1 aligns across 9 bases. V lost 2 bases to trimming and J lost 2 bases; unmatched junction nucleotides: 4. The germline V gene encodes CDR1 MNHEY and CDR2 SVGAGI. This CDR3 contains 15 residues. CDR3 DNA: TGTGCCAGCAGTTACAAGGGACAGGGTCCCTACGAGCAGTACTTC. It translates to CASSYKGQGPYEQYF.

A single count supports this clone. The rearrangement joins TRBV7-8 to TRBJ2-7; D remains unclear. With 3 bases removed from V and 4 bases from J, the gap between germline ends came to 7 bases. The CDR3 has 12 residues. Germline lookup yields CDR1 SGHVS and CDR2 FQNEAQ. The DNA for the CDR3 is TGTGCCAGCAGCTTTGTCCCGTACGAGCAGTACTTC. Translated, it gives CASSFVPYEQYF.

The genes are TRBV21-1 and TRBJ2-6; the D call of TRBD1 is as the table states it, not checked on the DNA. TRBV21-1 is deemed a pseudogene. This CDR3 has 18 amino acids. This chain's CDR3 is CASSKGGQGAGGANVLTF. CDR3 bases: TGTGCCAGCAGCAAAGGGGGACAGGGGGCTGGTGGGGCCAACGTCCTGACTTTC.

This chain uses TRBV18 with TRBJ2-7, with TRBD1 matching 7 bases. V lost 6 bases and J lost 4; bases outside the gene matches: 9. The CDR3 runs to 14 residues. Per germline, CDR1 KGHSH and CDR2 LQKENI. The CDR3 reads CASSPGTDLYEQYF. In DNA, the CDR3 is TGTGCCAGCTCCCCTGGGACAGATCTGTACGAGCAGTACTTC.

This clone came up a few times. J is TRBJ2-2 and V is TRBV6-6; 7 bases map to TRBD1. CDR1 and CDR2 (germline): MNHNY, SVGAGI (reference sequence). The trim removed 5 bases at V and 2 bases at J, leaving 5 bases unmatched. The length of the CDR3 is 15 residues. CDR3 nucleotide sequence: TGTGCCAGCAGTAGAGGGACAGCAAACACCGGGGAGCTGTTTTTT. Its protein product is CASSRGTANTGELFF.

The chain combines TRBV7-9 with TRBJ2-7; D is uncertain. V gave up 2 bases and J gave up 4 bases, with 9 bases separating them. Germline CDR1 is SEHNR and CDR2 is FQNEAQ (reference sequence). This CDR3 is built from 13 residues. This CDR3 reads CASSLSGGYEQYF. In DNA form, the CDR3 reads TGTGCCAGCAGCTTATCCGGCGGATACGAGCAGTACTTC.

V gene TRBV5-5 combines with J gene TRBJ2-7, with a weak D call TRBD1 (6 bases). CDR3 length: 13 residues. Germline V lookup: CDR1 SGHKS, CDR2 YYEKEE (reference sequence). V lost 4 bases to trimming and J lost 6 bases, with 14 bases between them. The CDR3 region is CASSTDRLIEQYF. The CDR3 coding sequence is TGTGCCAGCAGCACCGACAGGCTCATCGAGCAGTACTTC.

The rearrangement links TRBV3-1 (or the pseudogene TRBV3-2) to TRBJ2-1; 11 positions agree with TRBD2. The CDR3 sequence is 16 residues long. Trimming at V came to 4 bases and at J to 4 bases, leaving 6 bases not matched to a gene. CDR1 LGHDT and CDR2 YNNKEL come from the germline V gene (reference sequence). DNA of the CDR3: TGTGCCAGCAGCCTCACGACTAGCGGGGTTTACAATGAGCAGTTCTTC. Amino acids: CASSLTTSGVYNEQFF.

As DNA, the CDR3 is TGTGCCAGCAGTTTATTACTCCCTCCGCCTCAGGGGAATCAGCCCCAGCATTTT. It encodes CASSLLLPPPQGNQPQHF. V gene TRBV28 combines with J gene TRBJ1-5, with D possibly matching TRBD1 (6 bases). CDR3 length equals 18 residues. Per germline, CDR1 MDHEN and CDR2 SYDVKM. The V and J ends lost 1 base and 4 bases respectively, with 20 bases between them.

The gene calls are TRBV10-3 and TRBJ1-2; D might be TRBD1 (5 bases). The CDR3 length is 14 residues. The germline gives CDR1 ENHRY, CDR2 SYGVKD. V was trimmed by 4 bases and J by 4 bases, leaving 13 bases between them. The CDR3 sequence: CAISALGVSYGYTF. The CDR3 nucleotides read TGTGCCATCAGTGCCCTAGGGGTGAGCTATGGCTACACCTTC.

CDR3 coding DNA: TGCAGTGGAGTTAGAAATGAGCAGTTCTTC. It encodes CSGVRNEQFF. This chain links TRBV20-1 with TRBJ2-1; no clear D. Trimming shortened V by 7 bases and J by 7 bases, and 8 bases separated the two germline ends. The CDR3 extends over 10 amino acids. Germline V gives CDR1 DFQATT, CDR2 SNEGSKA (reference sequence).

This clone occurred a few times. The V and J genes are TRBV29-1 and TRBJ2-1, with D possibly matching TRBD2 (6 bases). Germline V gives CDR1 SQVTM, CDR2 ANQGSEA. Trimming left V 3 bases short and J 6 bases short, with 18 bases between. The CDR3 is made up of 15 amino acids. CDR3 DNA sequence: TGCAGCGTTGAGTCTACGCGGGAAGTCCCCAATGAGCAGTTCTTC. Translation gives CSVESTREVPNEQFF.

To note about this clone: The same CDR3 arises from other DNA sequences in this sample as well. The chain joins TRBV6-6 to TRBJ1-2; D remains ambiguous. V dropped 0 bases and J dropped 6 bases, with 5 bases sitting between them. Germline CDR1 is MNHNY and CDR2 is SVGAGI (reference sequence). CDR3 length equals 12 residues. The CDR3 is CASSYSRNGYTF. DNA of the CDR3: TGTGCCAGCAGTTACTCGCGAAATGGCTACACCTTC.

The chain is built from TRBV7-2 and TRBJ2-3; 8 bases map to TRBD1. The CDR3 loop spans 17 amino acids. Germline V CDR1 and CDR2: SGHTA, FQGNSA. With V trimmed by 5 bases and J by 0 bases, 10 bases remained unmatched. The DNA of the CDR3 is TGTGCCAGCAGCCCAGGGGGCCTCAAAGCTAGCACAGATACGCAGTATTTT. Its translation: CASSPGGLKASTDTQYF.

The chain couples TRBV10-3 to TRBJ1-4, with unresolved D. Germline assignment: CDR1 ENHRY and CDR2 SYGVKD. Trimming removed 0 bases from V and 8 bases from J, with 7 bases in between. The CDR3 has 13 amino acids. The CDR3 sequence is CAISESLQEKLFF. CDR3 nucleotide sequence: TGTGCCATCAGTGAGTCGTTACAGGAAAAACTGTTTTTT.

This clone appeared a few times. The rearrangement uses TRBV20-1 and TRBJ1-1; a possible D gene is TRBD1 (5 bases). The CDR3 sequence is 11 residues long. Trimming took off 6 bases at V and 6 bases at J, with 11 bases between the two ends. The germline V gene encodes CDR1 DFQATT and CDR2 SNEGSKA (reference sequence). The CDR3: CSARDLAEAFF. DNA of the CDR3: TGCAGTGCCCGGGACTTGGCTGAAGCTTTCTTT.

This chain joins TRBV29-1 and TRBJ1-1, with TRBD1 matching over 7 bases. Germline V gives CDR1 SQVTM, CDR2 ANQGSEA. J gave up 4 bases and V 7 bases, and 6 bases lay outside the gene matches. This CDR3 is 12 amino acids long. The CDR3 here is CSAGQGGTEAFF. The DNA of the CDR3 is TGCAGCGCGGGTCAGGGGGGCACTGAAGCTTTCTTT.